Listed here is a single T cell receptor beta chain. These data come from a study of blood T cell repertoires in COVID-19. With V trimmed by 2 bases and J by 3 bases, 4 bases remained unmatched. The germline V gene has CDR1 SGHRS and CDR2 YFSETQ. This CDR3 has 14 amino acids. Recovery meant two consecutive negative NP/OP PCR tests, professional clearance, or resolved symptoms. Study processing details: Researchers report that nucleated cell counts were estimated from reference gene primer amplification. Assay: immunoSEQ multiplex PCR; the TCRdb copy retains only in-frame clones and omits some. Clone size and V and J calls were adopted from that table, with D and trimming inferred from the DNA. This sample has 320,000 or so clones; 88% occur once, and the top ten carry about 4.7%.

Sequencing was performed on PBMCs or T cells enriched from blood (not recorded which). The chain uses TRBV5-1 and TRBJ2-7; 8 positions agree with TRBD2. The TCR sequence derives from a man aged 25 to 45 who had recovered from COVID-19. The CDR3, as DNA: TGCGCCAGCAGCTTTGGCGGGGGGAACTACGAGCAGTACTTC. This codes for CASSFGGGNYEQYF.